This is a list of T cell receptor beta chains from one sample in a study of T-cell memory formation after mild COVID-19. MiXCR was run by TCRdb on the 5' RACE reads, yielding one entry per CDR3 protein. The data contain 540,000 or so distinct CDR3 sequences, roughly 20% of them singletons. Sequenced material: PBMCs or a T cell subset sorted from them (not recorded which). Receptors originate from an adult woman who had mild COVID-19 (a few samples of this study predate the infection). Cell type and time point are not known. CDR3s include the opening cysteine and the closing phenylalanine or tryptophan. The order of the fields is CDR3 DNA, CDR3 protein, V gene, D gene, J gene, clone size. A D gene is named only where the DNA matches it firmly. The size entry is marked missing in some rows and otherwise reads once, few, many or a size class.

TGTGCCAGCAGTCACCCGGGACAGGGTGTATTCGAGCAGTACTTC | CASSHPGQGVFEQYF | TRBV28 | TRBD1 | TRBJ2-7 | once
TGTGCCAGCAGCAAAGCTCCAGGGGACAGAAATTTCGGAAACACCATATATTTT | CASSKAPGDRNFGNTIYF | TRBV6-2/TRBV6-3 | TRBD1 | TRBJ1-3 | .
TGTGCCACTTCCAGGGCCGGGCAGCCCCAGCATTTT | CATSRAGQPQHF | TRBV24-1 | . | TRBJ1-5 | .
TGTGCCAGCAGCTTACCCCGGGCGGGAAGGAATGAGCAGTACTTC | CASSLPRAGRNEQYF | TRBV7-9 | . | TRBJ2-7 | .
TGCGCCAGCAGCCAAAGGACCGAGCAGTTCTTC | CASSQRTEQFF | TRBV4-3 | . | TRBJ2-1 | few
TGTGCCAGCAGCTTAAAGCAGGGGGCGAGGGAGACCCAGTACTTC | CASSLKQGARETQYF | TRBV7-9 | TRBD1 | TRBJ2-5 | .
TGTGCCAGCAGTTACCCCTCGGGGGGGCCCTTTGGGGACGAGCAGTACTTC | CASSYPSGGPFGDEQYF | TRBV6-2/TRBV6-3 | TRBD2 | TRBJ2-7 | few
TGCAGTGCTAGTGGACAGTTCTATACGCAGTATTTT | CSASGQFYTQYF | TRBV20-1 | . | TRBJ2-3 | .
TGTGCCAGCAGTTTCTTCTCGGGGACCGCCACCCAGTACTTC | CASSFFSGTATQYF | TRBV12-3/TRBV12-4 | . | TRBJ2-5 | few
TGTGCCACCCAAGCGCGGACACACACAGATACGCAGTATTTT | CATQARTHTDTQYF | TRBV24-1 | . | TRBJ2-3 | few
TGCAGCGCCCAAGATCATAACTATGGCTACACCTTC | CSAQDHNYGYTF | TRBV29-1 | . | TRBJ1-2 | .
TGTGCCAGCAGCCAAGATAAGGCCGTGAGGTACTTC | CASSQDKAVRYF | TRBV3-1 | . | TRBJ2-1 | few
TGTGCCAGCCAGACTAGCGGGCAAGAGACCCAGTACTTC | CASQTSGQETQYF | TRBV6-6 | TRBD2 | TRBJ2-5 | .
TGCGCCAGCAGCCAAGGTCCCGGGACCACCAGAGATACGCAGTATTTT | CASSQGPGTTRDTQYF | TRBV4-1 | . | TRBJ2-3 | .
TGTGCCAGCAGTTACGAAGGGACTAGCACTGAAGCTTTCTTT | CASSYEGTSTEAFF | TRBV6-6 | . | TRBJ1-1 | .
TGTGCCTGGAATGGGGACAGGTACAATGAGCAGTTCTTC | CAWNGDRYNEQFF | TRBV30 | TRBD1 | TRBJ2-1 | few
TGTGCCAGCAGTGGTCGACTAGCGGGGGGGCTGTACGAGCAGTACTTC | CASSGRLAGGLYEQYF | TRBV12-3/TRBV12-4 | TRBD2 | TRBJ2-7 | .
TGTGCCAGCAGCTTATTCTCAGGGGCCGGGGTTTATAATTCACCCCTCCACTTT | CASSLFSGAGVYNSPLHF | TRBV13 | . | TRBJ1-6 | .
TGTGCCAGCAGTGAATCGGGGGGAGGGACAGATACGCAGTATTTT | CASSESGGGTDTQYF | TRBV2 | TRBD2 | TRBJ2-3 | .
TGTGCCAGCAGTTTTCGGGGACATCCAACTGGGGCCAACGTCCTGACTTTC | CASSFRGHPTGANVLTF | TRBV27 | . | TRBJ2-6 | .
TGCGCCAGCAGCTTGACTACAGGGAAAGTGTCCTACAATGAGCAGTTCTTC | CASSLTTGKVSYNEQFF | TRBV5-1 | . | TRBJ2-1 | many
TGTGCCAGCAGTGCCGAACTAGCGGGAGGGGGCAATGAGCAGTTCTTC | CASSAELAGGGNEQFF | TRBV12-3/TRBV12-4 | TRBD2 | TRBJ2-1 | few
TGTGCCAGCAGCGTACGTGCCTACAATGAGCAGTTCTTC | CASSVRAYNEQFF | TRBV6-1 | . | TRBJ2-1 | .
TGCGCCAGCAGCCAAGTTCCAGGGACGGACTATGGCTACACCTTC | CASSQVPGTDYGYTF | TRBV4-1 | . | TRBJ1-2 | .
TGTGCCAGCAGTCACCTCCGGGACTACCTAAACACCGGGGAGCTGTTTTTT | CASSHLRDYLNTGELFF | TRBV6-5 | TRBD2 | TRBJ2-2 | .
TGTGCCAGCAGTTTACGGTTGAACCTCTACAATGAGCAGTTCTTC | CASSLRLNLYNEQFF | TRBV12-3/TRBV12-4 | . | TRBJ2-1 | .
TGCAGTGCTAGGTCCCCACAGGGCGGGGAGCTGTTTTTT | CSARSPQGGELFF | TRBV20-1 | . | TRBJ2-2 | .
TGTGCCAGCAGTCCTCTCGAGACTAGCACATCAGGCGTTGAGACCCAGTACTTC | CASSPLETSTSGVETQYF | TRBV6-2/TRBV6-3 | TRBD2 | TRBJ2-5 | .
TGCAGCGTTACCGGGACAGGGGCCCTATCCTCCTCCTACGAGCAGTACTTC | CSVTGTGALSSSYEQYF | TRBV29-1 | TRBD1 | TRBJ2-7 | few
TGTGCCAGCAGCCAGACAGTAGGAAGTGGCTACACCTTC | CASSQTVGSGYTF | TRBV6-5 | . | TRBJ1-2 | .
TGTGCCAGCAGCTCACAGAAATACACTGAAGCTTTCTTT | CASSSQKYTEAFF | TRBV7-3 | . | TRBJ1-1 | .
TGCGCCAGCAGCTTTCAGCGGTACTACGAGCAGTACTTC | CASSFQRYYEQYF | TRBV5-1 | . | TRBJ2-7 | .
TGTGCCAGCAGAACCGGGACAGCCGTACATACGCAGTATTTT | CASRTGTAVHTQYF | TRBV12-3/TRBV12-4 | TRBD1 | TRBJ2-3 | few
TGTGCCAGCAGTTACTGGACTAGTGACGAGCAGTACTTC | CASSYWTSDEQYF | TRBV6-2/TRBV6-3 | TRBD2 | TRBJ2-7 | .
TGTGCCAGCAGCTCCGGTGGGAATGAGCAGTTCTTC | CASSSGGNEQFF | TRBV7-9 | . | TRBJ2-1 | many
TGTGCCTGGAGAAGGGACTACAATGAGCAGTTCTTC | CAWRRDYNEQFF | TRBV30 | . | TRBJ2-1 | .
TGTGCCAGCAGCGTAGGACTAGCGCACGGGGAGCTGTTTTTT | CASSVGLAHGELFF | TRBV9 | TRBD2 | TRBJ2-2 | few
TGCGCCAGCAGCTTTCAGGGGGAGCTGTTTTTT | CASSFQGELFF | TRBV5-1 | . | TRBJ2-2 | few
TGCGCCAGCAGCCAAGAGGCGTCGGACAGGGGTAACGAGCAGTACTTC | CASSQEASDRGNEQYF | TRBV4-1 | TRBD1 | TRBJ2-7 | .
TGTGCCAGCAGCTTCCAGGGGAATGAAGCTTTCTTT | CASSFQGNEAFF | TRBV14 | . | TRBJ1-1 | .
TGCAGCGTCCGGGGAGGGAGCAATGAAAAACTGTTTTTT | CSVRGGSNEKLFF | TRBV29-1 | . | TRBJ1-4 | many
TGTGCCAGCAGCTTGCGGAGGGGTAGAAACACCATATATTTT | CASSLRRGRNTIYF | TRBV5-6 | . | TRBJ1-3 | .
TGCAGTGCTAGAGATCCTAGCGGGAGTGCTAGCACAGATACGCAGTATTTT | CSARDPSGSASTDTQYF | TRBV20-1 | TRBD2 | TRBJ2-3 | few
TGTGCCAGCAGCTTGGCACTAGCGGGAACATTCGCGAACACCGGGGAGCTGTTTTTT | CASSLALAGTFANTGELFF | TRBV5-5 | TRBD2 | TRBJ2-2 | .
TGCAGTGCTAGCCGGGGACCCCCGAATCAGCCCCAGCATTTT | CSASRGPPNQPQHF | TRBV20-1 | . | TRBJ1-5 | many
TGTGCCAGCAGTTTTACCCCCCTCATAGCGGGGGCCTACGAGCAGTACTTC | CASSFTPLIAGAYEQYF | TRBV12-3/TRBV12-4 | TRBD2 | TRBJ2-7 | .
TGCAGCGTGGTAGCAGGGGAGGACACTGAAGCTTTCTTT | CSVVAGEDTEAFF | TRBV29-1 | . | TRBJ1-1 | .
TGTGCCAGCAGCCCCCTTCCAGGACTGGTCGACACCGGGGAGCTGTTTTTT | CASSPLPGLVDTGELFF | TRBV6-4 | . | TRBJ2-2 | few
TGTGCCAGCAGCTTGGACAGTTCCGAGACCCAGTACTTC | CASSLDSSETQYF | TRBV7-9 | . | TRBJ2-5 | .
TGTGCCAGCAGTGGGACAGGGAGGGACTATGGCTACACCTTC | CASSGTGRDYGYTF | TRBV25-1 | TRBD1 | TRBJ1-2 | .
TGTGCCAGCAGCGCGGGCCTGGGAGAGACCCAGTACTTC | CASSAGLGETQYF | TRBV12-3/TRBV12-4 | . | TRBJ2-5 | .
TGCAGTGCCAAGGACAGGGGGCTTTGGGGCTATGGCTACACCTTC | CSAKDRGLWGYGYTF | TRBV20-1 | TRBD1 | TRBJ1-2 | few
TGTGCCAGCAGCTTAGAGGAGGGTGGGGCTTTCTTT | CASSLEEGGAFF | TRBV7-9 | . | TRBJ1-1 | .
TGTGCCACCAGCAGAGGGACTAGCGGGGGTATACGATATACGCAGTATTTT | CATSRGTSGGIRYTQYF | TRBV15 | TRBD2 | TRBJ2-3 | few
TGCGCCAGCAGATCCGGGACAGGGTCCGAGACCCAGTACTTC | CASRSGTGSETQYF | TRBV5-1 | TRBD1 | TRBJ2-5 | many